The 28 T cell receptor beta chains in this list originate from one sample, sequenced in a study of shared clonotypes between healthy human individuals. TCRdb keeps only in-frame clones here, not all; method: immunoSEQ multiplex PCR. The repertoire holds about 2.5 million clones, 85% to 95% seen once, with more than 0.35% in the top ten. The sample taken for sequencing was naive CD4+ T cells from PBMCs. Noted subset: CD45RA+ positively selected. The source is a man aged 18 to 29 in good health. Some clones in this sample may be carry-over from other donors' samples.

This chain joins TRBV27 and TRBJ1-1; D gene ambiguous. The length of the CDR3 is 13 residues. Germline V gene sequence: CDR1 MNHEY, CDR2 SMNVEV (reference sequence). With 2 bases removed from V and 3 bases from J, the gap between germline ends came to 7 bases. The CDR3 reads CASSLGRYTEAFF. CDR3 nucleotides: TGTGCCAGCAGTTTAGGACGGTACACTGAAGCTTTCTTT.

The chain carries TRBV2 and TRBJ1-2; 7 nucleotides align to TRBD1. The CDR3 is made up of 14 amino acids. V shed 6 bases and J 3 bases; nucleotides not matched to a gene: 7. Per the germline V gene, CDR1 is SNHLY and CDR2 is FYNNEI. In DNA form, the CDR3 reads TGTGCCAGCAGCATGACAGGGATCGACTATGGCTACACCTTC. Its protein is CASSMTGIDYGYTF. Together with reference TRBV2 and TRBJ1-2, the CDR3 gives the full variable domain: EPEVTQTPSHQVTQMGQEVILRCVPISNHLYFYWYRQILGQKVEFLVSFYNNEISEKSEIFDDQFSVERPDGSNFTLKIRSTKLEDSAMYFCASSMTGIDYGYTFGSGTRLTVV.

The chain combines TRBV28 with TRBJ1-4; D is unclear. Trimming removed 2 bases from V and 6 bases from J, with 7 bases in between. Germline assignment: CDR1 MDHEN and CDR2 SYDVKM. This CDR3 spans 13 amino acids. The CDR3 region is CASSLRRDEKLFF. CDR3 nucleotides: TGTGCCAGCAGTTTAAGAAGGGATGAAAAACTGTTTTTT.

V usage is TRBV7-3 and J usage is TRBJ2-1, with D unclear. CDR3 length equals 16 residues. Germline V gene sequence: CDR1 SGHTA, CDR2 FQGTGA. Trimming removed 5 bases at V and 0 bases at J, with 14 bases between. As DNA, the CDR3 is TGTGCCAGCAGCGCCAACAGTGTTAGCTCCTACAATGAGCAGTTCTTC. Protein: CASSANSVSSYNEQFF.

The chain is built from TRBV28 and TRBJ2-7; TRBD1 matches at 10 bases. This CDR3 has 15 amino acids. Germline assignment: CDR1 MDHEN and CDR2 SYDVKM. V shed 5 bases and J 4 bases; nucleotides not matched to a gene: 8. The CDR3 region is CASSTGTGARYEQYF. The CDR3 bases are TGTGCCAGCAGTACCGGGACAGGGGCACGGTACGAGCAGTACTTC.

The chain employs TRBV4-2 and TRBJ1-6; no firm D call. The CDR3 length is 19 residues. Germline V gene sequence: CDR1 LGHNA, CDR2 YNFKEQ. Trimming shortened V by 3 bases and J by 5 bases, and 23 bases separated the two germline ends. Written as DNA, the CDR3 is TGTGCCAGCAGCCACATACCCCGGGCTAATCAACCGGATAATTCACCCCTCCACTTT. Translated: CASSHIPRANQPDNSPLHF.

The genes are TRBV4-1 and TRBJ2-7, with D perhaps TRBD1 or TRBD2 (6 bases each). V lost 4 bases and J 7 bases, leaving 17 bases between the germline ends. The CDR3 runs 14 residues. Germline V CDR1 and CDR2: MGHRA, YSYEKL. Here the CDR3 reads CASSRRDTTGEQYF. As DNA, the CDR3 is TGCGCCAGCAGCCGGCGGGACACAACGGGGGAGCAGTACTTC.

This clone was seen a single time. V is TRBV5-5 and J is TRBJ1-2; D not resolved. Germline V lookup: CDR1 SGHKS, CDR2 YYEKEE (reference sequence). Trimming pared 0 bases from V and 1 base from J, leaving 7 bases between. The CDR3 contains 14 residues. CDR3: CASSLDLLNYGYTF. DNA for the CDR3: TGTGCCAGCAGCTTGGACTTGCTTAACTATGGCTACACCTTC.

The chain joins TRBV7-9 to TRBJ1-2, with D possibly being TRBD1 (6 bases). With 4 bases removed from V and 4 bases from J, the gap between germline ends came to 16 bases. Germline CDR1 and CDR2: SEHNR and FQNEAQ (reference sequence). The CDR3 is made up of 15 amino acids. The CDR3 region is CASSSHDRPSYGYTF. For the CDR3, the DNA is TGTGCCAGCAGCTCCCACGACAGGCCCTCCTATGGCTACACCTTC. Drawing the rest from reference TRBV7-9 and TRBJ1-2, the complete variable domain is DTGVSQNPRHKITKRGQNVTFRCDPISEHNRLYWYRQTLGQGPEFLTYFQNEAQLEKSRLLSDRFSAERPKGSFSTLEIQRTEQGDSAMYLCASSSHDRPSYGYTFGSGTRLTVV.

The V call is TRBV5-1, the J call TRBJ2-1; no clear D gene. This CDR3 is 15 amino acids long. V lost 0 bases to trimming and J lost 4 bases, with 11 bases between them. Germline values: CDR1 SGHRS, CDR2 YFSETQ. CDR3 sequence (DNA): TGCGCCAGCAGCTTGGTGTCAAATTGGTACAATGAGCAGTTCTTC. Its translation: CASSLVSNWYNEQFF.

This clone has just one count. As DNA, the CDR3 is TGTGCCAGCAGGGGGGACAGGGCCAATGAGTATGGCTACACCTTC. It encodes CASRGDRANEYGYTF. The chain has TRBV6-1 and TRBJ1-2; 9 nucleotides line up with TRBD1. The germline CDR1 and CDR2 sequences are MNHNS and SASEGT. With V trimmed by 6 bases and J by 5 bases, 10 bases remained unmatched. The CDR3 length is 15 residues.

Remarks on this clone: The sample contains more than one DNA sequence encoding this CDR3. The V and J genes are TRBV6-5 and TRBJ1-5, with 10 bases lining up with TRBD1. V lost 8 bases to trimming and J lost 7 bases; unmatched junction nucleotides: 5. Per germline, CDR1 MNHEY and CDR2 SVGAGI. The CDR3 runs to 13 residues. CDR3 protein: CASRGQGGQPQHF. The CDR3 DNA follows: TGTGCCAGCCGAGGACAGGGGGGCCAGCCCCAGCATTTT.

The chain recombines TRBV5-1 with TRBJ1-3; unclear D gene. With 0 bases removed from V and 1 base from J, the gap between germline ends came to 11 bases. The CDR3 covers 16 residues. Germline CDR1 reads SGHRS; CDR2 reads YFSETQ. CDR3 sequence reads: CASSLVSGASGNTIYF. CDR3 nucleotides: TGCGCCAGCAGCTTGGTTTCGGGAGCGTCTGGAAACACCATATATTTT.

The chain has TRBV28 and TRBJ2-7, with D hard to call. From germline, CDR1 is MDHEN and CDR2 SYDVKM. The V end lost 3 bases, the J end lost 2 bases, and 11 bases lay between the germline ends. The CDR3 runs 14 residues. CDR3 nucleotide sequence: TGTGCCAGCAGTTTGATCGGACGGACCTACGAGCAGTACTTC. Translated: CASSLIGRTYEQYF.

The V call is TRBV15, the J call TRBJ2-1; no clear D. This CDR3 spans 14 amino acids. The ends were cut back, 5 bases at V and 1 base at J, with 9 bases in the middle. CDR1 and CDR2 (germline): LNHNV, YYDKDF (reference sequence). CDR3 bases: TGTGCCACCAGCTTACTGGGGTCCTACAATGAGCAGTTCTTC. Translation gives CATSLLGSYNEQFF.

The chain joins TRBV29-1 to TRBJ2-2; 7 bases map to TRBD1. V shed 4 bases and J 4 bases; nucleotides not matched to a gene: 3. Germline assignment: CDR1 SQVTM and CDR2 ANQGSEA. The CDR3 sequence is 13 residues long. The chain's CDR3 is CSVVRGRTGELFF. The CDR3 DNA is TGCAGCGTTGTGAGGGGGCGCACCGGGGAGCTGTTTTTT.

This rearrangement joins TRBV14 to TRBJ2-1; the D gene is possibly TRBD1 (5 bases). Germline-derived CDR1 and CDR2 are SGHDN and FVKESK. Trimming cost V 7 bases and J 2 bases, with 12 bases left between them. The CDR3 runs to 14 residues. The CDR3 loop reads CASNQGLAYNEQFF. The CDR3 DNA reads TGTGCCAGCAACCAGGGTTTGGCCTACAATGAGCAGTTCTTC.

The rearrangement uses TRBV7-9 and TRBJ2-7; perhaps TRBD1 as D (6 bases). The V end was cut by 1 base, the J end by 0 bases, with 10 bases between. The CDR3 runs 15 residues. In germline, CDR1 is SEHNR, CDR2 FQNEAQ (reference sequence). The CDR3 coding sequence is TGTGCCAGCAGCTTAGATCAGGGGTCCTCCTACGAGCAGTACTTC. This sequence encodes CASSLDQGSSYEQYF.

The gene calls are TRBV5-1 and TRBJ2-5; D gene uncertain. Trimming shortened V by 0 bases and J by 0 bases, and 9 bases separated the two germline ends. This CDR3 has 15 amino acids. Germline CDR1 is SGHRS and CDR2 is YFSETQ. The CDR3 loop reads CASSLGDTNQETQYF. DNA for the CDR3: TGCGCCAGCAGCTTGGGTGACACAAACCAAGAGACCCAGTACTTC.

This clone was recorded only once. The rearrangement links TRBV19 to TRBJ1-5; the match to TRBD1 covers 10 bases. Trimming at V came to 4 bases and at J to 7 bases, leaving 7 bases not matched to a gene. CDR3 length equals 15 residues. Germline assignment: CDR1 LNHDA and CDR2 SQIVND (reference sequence). DNA of the CDR3: TGTGCCAGTAGTACTGACAGGGGGCGCTTCCAGCCCCAGCATTTT. This encodes CASSTDRGRFQPQHF.

A note on this clone: A read error may account for a junction end that differs from germline. Other DNA sequences in this sample translate to the same CDR3. The rearrangement links TRBV15 to TRBJ1-5, with D possibly TRBD1 on 6 matching bases. This CDR3 comprises 14 residues. Germline assignment: CDR1 LNHNV and CDR2 YYDKDF (reference sequence). CDR3 protein: CATSRDRSNQPQHF. In DNA, the CDR3 is TGTGCCACCAGTAGAGACAGGAGCAATCAGCCCCAGCATTTT.

The chain recombines TRBV7-8 with TRBJ2-2, with 11 bases lining up with TRBD2. V shed 9 bases and J 8 bases; nucleotides not matched to a gene: 14. Germline V gene sequence: CDR1 SGHVS, CDR2 FQNEAQ. CDR3 length: 16 amino acids. The CDR3 is CASRIAGGPLAGELFF. The CDR3 DNA reads as TGTGCCAGTCGAATAGCGGGAGGGCCTTTAGCAGGGGAGCTGTTTTTT.

This sequence joins TRBV28 and TRBJ1-1; D is unresolved. In germline, CDR1 is MDHEN, CDR2 SYDVKM. The CDR3 is made up of 15 amino acids. With 3 bases removed from V and 2 bases from J, the gap between germline ends came to 13 bases. The CDR3 loop is CASSLIRSTNTEAFF. Here the CDR3 DNA reads TGTGCCAGCAGTTTGATCAGGAGTACCAACACTGAAGCTTTCTTT.

The chain joins TRBV25-1 to TRBJ2-2, with no clear D. Germline V gives CDR1 MGHDK, CDR2 SYGVNS. The CDR3 has 13 residues. V shed 7 bases and J shed 5 bases, with 11 bases lying between them. CDR3 DNA sequence: TGTGCCAGCAAAGGGTTGGGGACCGGGGAGCTGTTTTTT. Its translation is CASKGLGTGELFF. Full variable domain (remainder filled in from reference TRBV25-1 and TRBJ2-2): EADIYQTPRYLVIGTGKKITLECSQTMGHDKMYWYQQDPGMELHLIHYSYGVNSTEKGDLSSESTVSRIRTEHFPLTLESARPSHTSQYLCASKGLGTGELFFGEGSRLTVL.

As to this clone: The same CDR3 can be traced to other DNA sequences in this sample. The chain combines TRBV28 with TRBJ1-4; D ambiguous. The germline gives CDR1 MDHEN, CDR2 SYDVKM. Trimming left V 5 bases short and J 8 bases short, with 12 bases between. This CDR3 has 13 residues. The CDR3 bases are TGTGCCAGCAGTCTTAGGACTGAAGAAAAACTGTTTTTT. This sequence encodes CASSLRTEEKLFF.

In its sample, this clone was seen once. The CDR3 coding sequence is TGTGCCAGCGCTAGAACAGGGACAGCTTACTTCTATGGCTACACCTTC. It is translated as CASARTGTAYFYGYTF. V and J are TRBV28 and TRBJ1-2; 7 nucleotides line up with TRBD1. J lost 4 bases, V lost 8 bases, and 16 bases had no gene match. The CDR3 sequence is 16 residues long. The germline gives CDR1 MDHEN, CDR2 SYDVKM.

CDR3 coding DNA: TGTGCCAGCAGCCCCCGGACAGCAACTAATGAAAAACTGTTTTTT. It yields the protein CASSPRTATNEKLFF. The rearrangement uses TRBV9 and TRBJ1-4; D is perhaps TRBD1 (6 bases). The CDR3 covers 15 residues. Germline V CDR1 and CDR2: SGDLS, YYNGEE. The V and J ends lost 4 bases and 0 bases respectively, with 10 bases between them.

V gene TRBV7-3 combines with J gene TRBJ2-2; tentative D call: TRBD2 (6 bases). The CDR3 runs 16 residues. V was clipped by 1 base and J by 5 bases, with 14 bases between them. CDR1 is SGHTA and CDR2 is FQGTGA in the germline V gene. CDR3 nucleotide sequence: TGTGCCAGCAGCTTAATGGCGGGGAGCGAGACCGGGGAGCTGTTTTTT. Protein: CASSLMAGSETGELFF. The entire variable domain, with the rest obtained from reference TRBV7-3 and TRBJ2-2, is as follows: GAGVSQTPSNKVTEKGKYVELRCDPISGHTALYWYRQSLGQGPEFLIYFQGTGAADDSGLPNDRFFAVRPEGSVSTLKIQRTERGDSAVYLCASSLMAGSETGELFFGEGSRLTVL.